This record looks at one T cell receptor beta chain sequence and its context. What it binds is unknown. In germline, CDR1 is SGHKS, CDR2 YYEKEE (reference sequence). V trimming: 0 bases; J trimming: 3 bases; junction bases outside the gene matches: 2. The CDR3 sequence is 15 residues long. The sample comes from a study of cytomegalovirus exposure and HLA in healthy donors. Study background: A prior study identified 110 million or so unique TCR beta sequences from roughly 180 million T cells. Out of 398 genotyped donors, about 84% belonged to the Caucasian-associated ancestry cluster.

Study-level results: In a later analysis, TCR beta V- and J-gene trimming showed a link to a missense DCLRE1C variant.

Use of 60 Vbeta and 13 Jbeta primers characterized the PCR. Method: immunoSEQ multiplex PCR; TCRdb's copy keeps in-frame clones and lacks some. The sample holds tens of thousands of clones, approximately 71% seen once. The chain uses TRBV5-5 and TRBJ2-2; 7 positions agree with TRBD1. Sequencing was done on a sample of PBMCs. This TCR derives from a woman in her 30s in good health and CMV-seronegative. The CDR3 region has the DNA TGTGCCAGCAGCTTGGCCCAGGGGGACACCGGGGAGCTGTTTTTT. It yields the protein CASSLAQGDTGELFF. The whole variable domain, filled in from reference TRBV5-5 and TRBJ2-2, reads DAGVTQSPTHLIKTRGQQVTLRCSPISGHKSVSWYQQVLGQGPQFIFQYYEKEERGRGNFPDRFSARQFPNYSSELNVNALLLGDSALYLCASSLAQGDTGELFFGEGSRLTVL.